A selection of T cell receptor beta chains follows, all from one sample in a study of beta chain features in type 1 diabetes. The table came from immunoSEQ multiplex PCR; TCRdb's copy has only in-frame clones and leaves some out. The sample consists of 130,000 to 150,000 clones, 6.9% of them appearing once. The sequencing sample was made of central memory CD4+ T cells from blood. Every receptor here comes from a woman aged 25 to 39 in good health. The CDR3 runs from the conserved cysteine through the conserved F or W.

v_call cdr3_aa
TRBV5-6 CASTLRLAKNIQYF
TRBV7-2 CASSLVGQDYGYTF
TRBV5-4 CASGFWGGGTDTQYF
TRBV29-1 CSVGSGNYEQYF
TRBV18 CASSPTSTGANQPQHF
TRBV19 CASSIRGTELNQPQHF
TRBV6-1 CASSDRTTYEQYF
TRBV4-2 CASSQDRRQGAYEQFF
TRBV18 CASSPPTGGHTQYF
TRBV18 CASSRTQVSGANVLTF
TRBV5-1 CASSLSPNLAGERYEQYF
TRBV19 CASSIFGSQPQHF
TRBV5-1 CASSLEADKQFF
TRBV18 CASSLDSSHEQYF
TRBV7-2 CASSPPRTSGRVDTQYF
TRBV6-1 CASSSGGTGTYEQYF
TRBV28 CASTPIDSGQDTQYF
TRBV18 CASSPIRDSPTYEQYF
TRBV7-2 CASSRGLSHPRNEQFF
TRBV9 CASSVGTSRMVDTQYF
TRBV7-3 CASSQEGMTGISTDTQYF
TRBV21-1 CASRTSATFYEQYF
TRBV7-2 CASSFASPVDEQFF
TRBV11-2 CASSSNRGGELFF
TRBV5-4 CASSYRGSGANVLTF
TRBV27 CASSRDFGSTDTQYF
TRBV5-1 CASSLASSGKGSTDTQYF
TRBV7-2 CASSRTSGSKETQYF
TRBV28 CASSSSSSRGEQYF
TRBV9 CASSVDEGEKSNYGYTF
TRBV18 CASSTGQGETQYF
TRBV2 CASKRDRGSKNIQYF
TRBV6-4 CASSDEPLQGRQETQYF
TRBV7-9 CASSAAADTQYF
TRBV5-1 CASRGGAERNTGELFF
TRBV28 CASSLSGQGSGYTF
TRBV15 CATSRDGGTSRSNQPQHF
TRBV6-5 CASSTGGEAETQYF
TRBV7-9 CASSYGQGLYEQYF
TRBV19 CASSIDPTTRAAGANVLTF
TRBV28 CASKRLADEQYF
TRBV5-8 CASSLMAGGGYGYTF
TRBV6-5 CASSRPTSGTDTQYF
TRBV7-3 CASSLKGGRVNNEQFF
TRBV19 CASSITSGSPAEQFF
TRBV7-2 CASSRTENQPQHF
TRBV9 CASSVGGRTTGETQYF
TRBV7-3 CASSLRGIVYNEQFF
TRBV4-2 CASSQAGARTEAFF
TRBV7-8 CASSLLRTGAQPQHF
TRBV28 CASIRTSGSHSHEQYF
TRBV5-4 CASSSRLAGFSGANVLTF
TRBV7-7 CASSLDASSYEQYF